These 26 T cell receptor beta chains originate from one sample sequenced in a study of PD-L1 blockade in urothelial cancer. Profiling relied on immunoSEQ multiplex PCR, and the TCRdb table lists in-frame clones only, not all of them. The sample consists of more than 85,000 clones, around 87% of them appearing once. Time point denoted: pretreatment peripheral blood. The sequences come from PBMCs, collected around atezolizumab (anti-PD-L1) treatment. The receptor set was obtained from a man in his sixties with urothelial cancer.

The chain couples TRBV6-6 to TRBJ1-2; 8 bases match TRBD1. CDR3 length: 13 amino acids. J was trimmed by 4 bases and V by 7 bases; bases with no gene match: 5. Germline V CDR1 and CDR2: MNHNY, SVGAGI (reference sequence). This CDR3 is CASTKTGAYGYTF. The CDR3 coding sequence is TGTGCCAGCACCAAGACAGGGGCCTATGGCTACACCTTC.

The J gene is TRBJ2-1, the V gene TRBV6-1, with D unresolved. There are 11 residues in the CDR3. V shed 4 bases and J shed 4 bases, with 2 bases lying between them. Germline lookup yields CDR1 MNHNS and CDR2 SASEGT. In DNA, the CDR3 is TGTGCCAGCAGTGCTTACAATGAGCAGTTCTTC. Translating gives CASSAYNEQFF.

This clone was observed once. Written as DNA, the CDR3 is TGTGCCAGCAGCGCCCTAGGGGATGAAAAACTGTTTTTT. Its protein is CASSALGDEKLFF. The chain couples TRBV11-2 to TRBJ1-4; the D gene is possibly TRBD1 (5 bases). Germline values: CDR1 SGHAT, CDR2 FQNNGV. This CDR3 is built from 13 residues. Trimming cost V 5 bases and J 6 bases, with 10 bases left between them.

This rearrangement joins TRBV5-1 to TRBJ1-2, with 12 positions matching TRBD1. The CDR3 spans 15 residues. CDR1 is SGHRS and CDR2 is YFSETQ in the germline V gene. V was pared by 3 bases and J by 8 bases, with 8 bases of the junction left unmatched. Here the CDR3 reads CASSSGTGGFWGYTF. The CDR3 DNA reads TGCGCCAGCAGCTCGGGGACAGGGGGCTTTTGGGGCTACACCTTC.

The genes are TRBV9 and TRBJ2-5, with TRBD2 as a possible D gene (5 bases). Trimming shortened V by 0 bases and J by 3 bases, and 12 bases separated the two germline ends. Looked up from germline, CDR1 is SGDLS and CDR2 is YYNGEE. The CDR3 contains 15 residues. The CDR3 loop reads CASSVGVEAKETQYF. The CDR3 DNA follows: TGTGCCAGCAGCGTAGGGGTGGAGGCCAAAGAGACCCAGTACTTC.

This clone was detected once. This chain joins TRBV19 and TRBJ2-5; perhaps TRBD1 as D (7 bases). Trimming pared 3 bases from V and 5 bases from J, leaving 13 bases between. Germline CDR1 reads LNHDA; CDR2 reads SQIVND (reference sequence). The CDR3 has 14 residues. The CDR3 protein is CASSIQGGLETQYF. For the CDR3, the DNA is TGTGCCAGTAGTATCCAGGGGGGCCTGGAGACCCAGTACTTC. The whole variable domain, filled in from reference TRBV19 and TRBJ2-5, reads DGGITQSPKYLFRKEGQNVTLSCEQNLNHDAMYWYRQDPGQGLRLIYYSQIVNDFQKGDIAEGYSVSREKKESFPLTVTSAQKNPTAFYLCASSIQGGLETQYFGPGTRLLVL.

This chain links TRBV9 with TRBJ2-5, with TRBD1 matching over 12 bases. This CDR3 comprises 16 residues. V gave up 4 bases and J gave up 2 bases; unmatched junction bases: 6. Germline V lookup: CDR1 SGDLS, CDR2 YYNGEE. The CDR3 sequence is CASSPGTGGGQETQYF. CDR3 coding DNA: TGTGCCAGCAGCCCCGGGACAGGGGGCGGGCAAGAGACCCAGTACTTC.

The V and J genes are TRBV7-9 and TRBJ2-1; 12 nucleotides agree with TRBD2. V shed 8 bases and J 4 bases; nucleotides not matched to a gene: 3. Germline lookup yields CDR1 SEHNR and CDR2 FQNEAQ (reference sequence). CDR3 length: 14 amino acids. The CDR3 nucleotides read TGTGCCAGCGGTCTAGCGGGGGGGTACAATGAGCAGTTCTTC. It yields the protein CASGLAGGYNEQFF.

This rearrangement joins TRBV4-2 to TRBJ1-5, with 8 bases aligning to TRBD1. Unmatched junction bases numbered 7, after V lost 0 bases and J lost 6 bases. Germline V gives CDR1 LGHNA, CDR2 YNFKEQ. This CDR3 has 16 amino acids. CDR3 in amino acids: CASSQDLRGRFQPQHF. The CDR3 nucleotides are TGTGCCAGCAGCCAAGATCTCAGGGGGCGCTTTCAGCCCCAGCATTTT.

This clone was seen only once. The rearrangement links TRBV19 to TRBJ2-1; a weak D match, TRBD1 (5 bases). The CDR3 loop spans 14 amino acids. Germline V CDR1 and CDR2: LNHDA, SQIVND (reference sequence). V dropped 3 bases and J dropped 9 bases, with 15 bases sitting between them. The CDR3 coding sequence is TGTGCCAGTAGTATCCACTCAATGGGGCTTGAGCAGTTCTTC. It codes for CASSIHSMGLEQFF.

The chain employs TRBV27 and TRBJ1-3; D is possibly TRBD1 (6 bases). Germline CDR1 reads MNHEY; CDR2 reads SMNVEV (reference sequence). This CDR3 spans 15 amino acids. Trimming removed 2 bases from V and 6 bases from J, with 14 bases in between. The chain's CDR3 is CASSLKLTGPNTIYF. Here the CDR3 DNA reads TGTGCCAGCAGTTTAAAGTTGACAGGACCAAACACCATATATTTT.

V and J are TRBV28 and TRBJ1-2, with D possibly being TRBD1 (6 bases). Trimming removed 2 bases from V and 5 bases from J, with 9 bases in between. Germline V gives CDR1 MDHEN, CDR2 SYDVKM. CDR3 size: 13 residues. This CDR3 reads CASSLPRGYGYTF. DNA for the CDR3: TGTGCCAGCAGTTTACCCAGGGGTTATGGCTACACCTTC.

This chain links TRBV5-6 with TRBJ2-3; 13 bases are shared with TRBD2. Germline loops: CDR1 SGHDT, CDR2 YYEEEE. Trimming at V came to 4 bases and at J to 5 bases, leaving 7 bases not matched to a gene. The CDR3 covers 16 residues. The CDR3 here is CASSQGLAGLGDTQYF. DNA of the CDR3: TGTGCCAGCAGCCAGGGACTAGCGGGACTGGGAGATACGCAGTATTTT.

This clone was counted once. V is TRBV4-1 and J is TRBJ2-3; 8 bases align to TRBD2. Germline CDR1 and CDR2: MGHRA and YSYEKL. The CDR3 spans 17 residues. J lost 2 bases, V lost 4 bases, and 11 bases had no gene match. CDR3 sequence reads: CASSPPTERGYTDTQYF. As DNA, the CDR3 is TGCGCCAGCAGCCCCCCAACGGAGCGGGGGTACACAGATACGCAGTATTTT.

This clone has only a few counts. The chain carries TRBV18 and TRBJ1-2; weak D call: TRBD1 (6 bases). The CDR3 contains 13 residues. Germline CDR1 is KGHSH and CDR2 is LQKENI. Trimming pared 2 bases from V and 4 bases from J, leaving 8 bases between. For the CDR3, the DNA is TGTGCCAGCTCACCAGGACAGCTCTATGGCTACACCTTC. As protein: CASSPGQLYGYTF.

For the CDR3, the DNA is TGCAGCGTTGAGAGGGTTCGCACTGAAGCTTTCTTT. It specifies CSVERVRTEAFF. This chain connects TRBV29-1 to TRBJ1-1; no firm D call. CDR1 is SQVTM and CDR2 is ANQGSEA in the germline V gene. The V and J ends lost 3 bases and 4 bases respectively, with 9 bases between them. The CDR3 sequence is 12 residues long.

The rearrangement joins TRBV7-3 to TRBJ2-1; a possible D gene is TRBD2 (6 bases). Germline V gene data show CDR1 as SGHTA and CDR2 as FQGTGA. The CDR3 extends over 14 amino acids. V gave up 2 bases and J gave up 5 bases, with 10 bases separating them. CDR3 nucleotide sequence: TGTGCCAGCAGCTTACGACTAGGTGACAATGAGCAGTTCTTC. This sequence encodes CASSLRLGDNEQFF.

V is TRBV29-1 and J is TRBJ1-2; D not resolved. This CDR3 has 12 amino acids. V was shortened by 6 bases and J by 4 bases, with 12 bases between the two germline ends. The germline V gene has CDR1 SQVTM and CDR2 ANQGSEA. Here the CDR3 reads CSVADRGYGYTF. CDR3 DNA sequence: TGCAGCGTCGCTGATCGAGGCTATGGCTACACCTTC.

The chain recombines TRBV27 with TRBJ2-1; 10 bases fit TRBD2. Germline V gene data show CDR1 as MNHEY and CDR2 as SMNVEV (reference sequence). The J segment lost 5 bases and the V segment lost 5 bases, leaving 9 bases of the junction unmatched. The CDR3 has 16 amino acids. The CDR3 region has the DNA TGTGCCAGCAGTCGATTGACTAGCGGGTCTAACAATGAGCAGTTCTTC. Residues: CASSRLTSGSNNEQFF.

The rearrangement joins TRBV11-3 to TRBJ2-1, with 11 bases lining up with TRBD2. Looked up from germline, CDR1 is SGHNT and CDR2 is YENEEA. After removal of 2 bases from V and 6 bases from J, the junction contained 9 bases not matched to a gene. The CDR3 contains 17 residues. The CDR3 sequence is CASSLRIAGGDTNEQFF. The CDR3 coding sequence is TGTGCCAGCAGCTTACGTATAGCGGGAGGGGATACCAATGAGCAGTTCTTC.

This clone has just one count. The V gene is TRBV5-4, the J gene TRBJ2-7; 8 bases are a match to TRBD1. V lost 5 bases and J lost 0; bases outside the gene matches: 7. This CDR3 contains 15 residues. Looked up from germline, CDR1 is SGHNT and CDR2 is YYREEE (reference sequence). This chain's CDR3 is CASSAGTGSSYEQYF. The CDR3 DNA reads TGTGCCAGCAGTGCCGGGACAGGTTCCTCCTACGAGCAGTACTTC.

The rearrangement joins TRBV2 to TRBJ2-1, with 10 positions matching TRBD1. V lost 10 bases and J lost 4; bases outside the gene matches: 7. The germline CDR1 and CDR2 sequences are SNHLY and FYNNEI. The CDR3 extends over 14 amino acids. The CDR3 loop reads CAITGTGVYNEQFF. For the CDR3, the DNA is TGTGCCATCACCGGGACAGGGGTATACAATGAGCAGTTCTTC.

V usage is TRBV15 and J usage is TRBJ2-4; 7 bases map to TRBD1. Germline V gene sequence: CDR1 LNHNV, CDR2 YYDKDF (reference sequence). CDR3 length equals 13 residues. Unmatched junction bases numbered 5, after V lost 3 bases and J lost 9 bases. The CDR3 region is CATSRGTEVIQYF. In DNA form, the CDR3 reads TGTGCCACCAGCAGGGGGACAGAAGTCATTCAGTACTTC.

This sequence joins TRBV10-1 and TRBJ2-1; 9 bases align to TRBD2. With V trimmed by 5 bases and J by 7 bases, 12 bases remained unmatched. CDR1 and CDR2 from the germline V gene are WNHNN and SYGVQD (reference sequence). CDR3 size: 16 residues. CDR3 amino acids: CASSRWTSELRNEQFF. The CDR3 bases are TGCGCCAGCAGTCGATGGACTAGCGAGCTACGGAATGAGCAGTTCTTC.

The V call is TRBV9, the J call TRBJ2-3; 7 bases map to TRBD2. The CDR3 is 12 amino acids. Trimming took 5 bases from V and 4 from J; bases not matched to a gene: 1. From germline, CDR1 is SGDLS and CDR2 YYNGEE. CDR3 sequence: CASRGGADTQYF. Written as DNA, the CDR3 is TGTGCCAGCAGGGGGGGGGCAGATACGCAGTATTTT.

This chain links TRBV6-4 with TRBJ2-5, with D possibly matching TRBD2 (7 bases). The V end was cut by 11 bases, the J end by 0 bases, with 16 bases between. This CDR3 region has 14 residues. The germline V gene has CDR1 MRHNA and CDR2 SNTAGT. CDR3 loop: CAPSPGGDQETQYF. Written as DNA, the CDR3 is TGTGCCCCCAGCCCGGGGGGCGACCAAGAGACCCAGTACTTC.